This entry features one T cell receptor (beta chain) sequence. Repertoires were generated with immunoSEQ multiplex PCR, while TCRdb's copy carries only in-frame clones and drops some. The profile shows some 240,000 clones, approximately 70% of them singletons. Germline CDR1 reads SNHLY; CDR2 reads FYNNEI. The CDR3 is 14 residues long. The V end was cut by 3 bases, the J end by 3 bases, with 11 bases between. The data stem from a study of shared clonotypes between healthy human individuals. Study overall: Donors, aged 18 to 49, were a couple of women and three men.

The sequenced sample was memory CD4+ T cells sorted from blood. Regarding subset: CD45RA-negative fraction. This clonotype originated in a man aged 30 to 39 in good health. The J gene is TRBJ1-1, the V gene TRBV2; D might be TRBD1 (6 bases). The chain's CDR3 is CASSDEGGHTEAFF. The CDR3 nucleotides are TGTGCCAGCAGTGATGAAGGGGGACACACTGAAGCTTTCTTT.